This TCR beta chain was captured in a study of shared clonotypes between healthy human individuals. General study findings and limits: In contrast to clonotypes shared by all four donors, non-shared clonotypes had lower generation probabilities. As a rule, naive subsets had a larger estimated richness than memory subsets. Sharing across a few donors was seen in around 5% of naive CD4 clonotypes.

Those who donated, Caucasian adults without exception, all lived in Nashville, Tennessee. The CDR3 length is 13 residues. Germline V gene lookup returns CDR1 SGHRS and CDR2 YFSETQ. V lost 1 base to trimming and J lost 2 bases, with 6 bases between them. Data came from immunoSEQ multiplex PCR; TCRdb stores just in-frame clones and leaves some out. Among approximately 2.5 million clones, 93% were seen once, and the ten largest hold more than 0.35%. With regard to this clone: Its antigen is not known. The same CDR3 arises from other DNA sequences in this sample as well.

The sample consisted of naive CD4+ T cells from PBMCs. Subset given: CD45RA+ positively selected. This receptor was identified in a man aged 18 to 30 in good health. Some clones in this sample may be carry-over from other donors' samples. V and J are TRBV5-1 and TRBJ2-5; no reliable D call. The CDR3 protein is CASSLISQETQYF. The CDR3 coding sequence is TGCGCCAGCAGCTTGATCTCACAAGAGACCCAGTACTTC. The full variable domain, its missing parts supplied by reference TRBV5-1 and TRBJ2-5, is KAGVTQTPRYLIKTRGQQVTLSCSPISGHRSVSWYQQTPGQGLQFLFEYFSETQRNKGNFPGRFSGRQFSNSRSEMNVSTLELGDSALYLCASSLISQETQYFGPGTRLLVL.